The 5 T cell receptor beta chains below come from one sample, sequenced in a study of blood T cell repertoires in COVID-19. Measured with immunoSEQ multiplex PCR; TCRdb has only the in-frame clones, and not every one. The data show some 390,000 clones, approximately 89% seen once. Sequenced sample: PBMCs or T cells enriched from blood (not recorded which). These receptors were collected from a young woman who had recovered from COVID-19.

V usage is TRBV7-8 and J usage is TRBJ1-1; D gene uncertain. The CDR3 has 13 residues. Trimming cost V 3 bases and J 2 bases, with 7 bases left between them. CDR1 and CDR2 from the germline V gene are SGHVS and FQNEAQ. CDR3 coding DNA: TGTGCCAGCAGCTTCCGCGCTAACACTGAAGCTTTCTTT. Translating it yields CASSFRANTEAFF.

The chain uses TRBV19 and TRBJ2-1; the D gene is possibly TRBD2 (5 bases). V was trimmed by 4 bases and J by 0 bases, leaving 10 bases between them. Germline V CDR1 and CDR2: LNHDA, SQIVND (reference sequence). The CDR3 has 15 amino acids. The CDR3, as DNA: TGTGCCAGTAGTAAAGAGCGGAACTCCTACAATGAGCAGTTCTTC. Encoded protein: CASSKERNSYNEQFF.

The V call is TRBV5-6, the J call TRBJ2-7; TRBD2 agrees at 9 bases. The length of the CDR3 is 15 residues. Germline V lookup: CDR1 SGHDT, CDR2 YYEEEE. V shed 5 bases, J shed 7 bases, and the junction held 13 bases outside the gene matches. CDR3 bases: TGTGCCAGCAGTCGGGGGGCGGGAGGGCCACAGGAGCAGTACTTC. It is translated as CASSRGAGGPQEQYF.

The chain recombines TRBV9 with TRBJ2-2, with TRBD1 as a possible D gene (5 bases). This CDR3 comprises 14 residues. Per the germline V gene, CDR1 is SGDLS and CDR2 is YYNGEE. Trimming stripped 3 bases from V and 1 base from J, with 7 bases between. CDR3 in DNA: TGTGCCAGCAGCGGAGACAGGAACACCGGGGAGCTGTTTTTT. Amino acids: CASSGDRNTGELFF.

The chain employs TRBV18 and TRBJ2-7; TRBD1 aligns across 7 bases. The J segment lost 0 bases and the V segment lost 1 base, leaving 3 bases of the junction unmatched. The CDR3 runs to 15 residues. CDR1 KGHSH and CDR2 LQKENI come from the germline V gene. The CDR3 protein is CASSPLGTVSYEQYF. DNA of the CDR3: TGTGCCAGCTCACCACTCGGGACAGTCTCCTACGAGCAGTACTTC.